One and the same sample provided the 8 T cell receptor beta chains below, sequenced in a study of T cells after yellow fever vaccination. TCRdb fed the 5' RACE reads into MiXCR, producing one record per CDR3 protein. The top ten clones hold around 16% of a sample with approximately 510,000 distinct CDR3 sequences, 20% to 25% of them seen once. The sequencing here drew on PBMCs, taken approximately 20 days after the first yellow fever vaccination. These receptors were collected from a man between 18 and 35 years old who received the YFV17D yellow fever vaccine.

The chain carries TRBV4-3 and TRBJ1-5; D is unclear. The CDR3 contains 17 residues. The germline gives CDR1 LGHNA, CDR2 YSLEER. Trimming took 0 bases from V and 2 from J, leaving 14 bases between them. The CDR3 here is CASSQDQAEWGNQPQHF. The CDR3 DNA follows: TGCGCCAGCAGCCAAGATCAGGCAGAATGGGGCAATCAGCCCCAGCATTTT.

The chain combines TRBV18 with TRBJ2-3; a weak D match, TRBD1 (5 bases). CDR1 and CDR2 (germline): KGHSH, LQKENI. Between the trimmed V and J ends, which lost 5 bases and 5 bases, there was a span of 11 bases. This CDR3 comprises 13 residues. CDR3 loop: CASSELGRDTQYF. The CDR3 coding sequence is TGTGCCAGCTCAGAGCTGGGGCGAGATACGCAGTATTTT.

This chain joins TRBV10-3 and TRBJ2-7; 7 positions match TRBD1. V trimming: 6 bases; J trimming: 4 bases; junction bases outside the gene matches: 18. The CDR3 runs 17 residues. CDR1 and CDR2 (germline): ENHRY, SYGVKD. The CDR3 sequence is CAISRTSPRAGGYEQYV. The CDR3 coding sequence is TGTGCCATCAGCCGAACCAGCCCACGGGCAGGGGGTTACGAGCAGTACGTC.

The V call is TRBV7-3, the J call TRBJ2-1; TRBD1 is a possible D gene (5 bases). Germline CDR1 reads SGHTA; CDR2 reads FQGTGA. V dropped 1 base and J dropped 5 bases, with 9 bases sitting between them. The CDR3 spans 14 residues. CDR3 sequence: CASSLSRGNNEQFF. The CDR3 region has the DNA TGTGCCAGCAGCTTAAGTAGGGGAAACAATGAGCAGTTCTTC.

CDR3 residues: CAISDRTDANEKLFF. The CDR3 nucleotides are TGTGCCATCAGTGATCGTACCGACGCTAATGAAAAACTGTTTTTT. The chain carries TRBV10-3 and TRBJ1-4; D gene unclear. The ends were cut back, 3 bases at V and 3 bases at J, with 11 bases in the middle. Per germline, CDR1 ENHRY and CDR2 SYGVKD. The CDR3 loop spans 15 amino acids.

The rearrangement links TRBV7-3 to TRBJ1-1; possible D gene TRBD1, 5 bases. CDR1 and CDR2 from the germline V gene are SGHTA and FQGTGA. The CDR3 is 14 residues long. V gave up 2 bases and J gave up 5 bases, with 12 bases separating them. The CDR3 sequence: CASSLWPGRTEAFF. The CDR3 DNA reads as TGTGCCAGCAGCTTATGGCCAGGGCGAACTGAAGCTTTCTTT.

This chain connects TRBV6-2 or TRBV6-3 to TRBJ1-1; the match to TRBD1 covers 8 bases. The CDR3 runs 15 residues. Germline values: CDR1 MNHEY, CDR2 SVGEGT. Trimming removed 1 base from V and 5 bases from J; junction bases left unmatched: 6. The CDR3 reads CASSYFIRGRTEAFF. CDR3 in DNA: TGTGCCAGCAGTTACTTCATCAGGGGGCGGACTGAAGCTTTCTTT.

In its sample, this clonotype was seen many times. The chain carries TRBV5-4 and TRBJ2-3; D not certain. V lost 2 bases and J 4 bases, leaving 5 bases between the germline ends. Looked up from germline, CDR1 is SGHNT and CDR2 is YYREEE (reference sequence). CDR3 length: 12 residues. CDR3 sequence: CASSLSADTQYF. DNA of the CDR3: TGTGCCAGCAGCTTAAGCGCAGATACGCAGTATTTT.